This TCR beta chain was identified during a study of human T cells and chemical hapten exposure. Study outcomes and limitations: There were significantly more large CDR3 similarity clusters among expanded TCRs than among controls.

The time point was: pre-sensitization, week 0. The treatment is: therapeutic diphenylcyclopropenone sensitization with weekly scalp DPC. TCRdb re-derived calls from the RACE reads in MiXCR, one entry per CDR3 protein. The data contain a few hundred thousand distinct CDR3 sequences, about 5% of them seen just once; the ten biggest clones take up over 6.5%. Germline loops: CDR1 SGDLS, CDR2 YYNGEE. The CDR3 is made up of 14 amino acids. The V and J ends lost 2 bases and 5 bases respectively, with 8 bases between them. This clonotype appeared many times. The antigen is not known. The J gene is TRBJ1-6, the V gene TRBV9; no definite D call. The sample was whole blood, taken in connection with sensitization to the hapten diphenylcyclopropenone (DPC). This TCR was sampled from a woman under 30 with alopecia areata. Some clones in this sample may be carry-over from other donors' samples. Here the CDR3 DNA reads TGTGCCAGCAGCGTCGAACAGCATAATTCACCCCTCCACTTT. It specifies CASSVEQHNSPLHF. The full variable domain, its missing parts supplied by reference TRBV9 and TRBJ1-6, is DSGVTQTPKHLITATGQRVTLRCSPRSGDLSVYWYQQSLDQGLQFLIQYYNGEERAKGNILERFSAQQFPDLHSELNLSSLELGDSALYFCASSVEQHNSPLHFGNGTRLTVT.